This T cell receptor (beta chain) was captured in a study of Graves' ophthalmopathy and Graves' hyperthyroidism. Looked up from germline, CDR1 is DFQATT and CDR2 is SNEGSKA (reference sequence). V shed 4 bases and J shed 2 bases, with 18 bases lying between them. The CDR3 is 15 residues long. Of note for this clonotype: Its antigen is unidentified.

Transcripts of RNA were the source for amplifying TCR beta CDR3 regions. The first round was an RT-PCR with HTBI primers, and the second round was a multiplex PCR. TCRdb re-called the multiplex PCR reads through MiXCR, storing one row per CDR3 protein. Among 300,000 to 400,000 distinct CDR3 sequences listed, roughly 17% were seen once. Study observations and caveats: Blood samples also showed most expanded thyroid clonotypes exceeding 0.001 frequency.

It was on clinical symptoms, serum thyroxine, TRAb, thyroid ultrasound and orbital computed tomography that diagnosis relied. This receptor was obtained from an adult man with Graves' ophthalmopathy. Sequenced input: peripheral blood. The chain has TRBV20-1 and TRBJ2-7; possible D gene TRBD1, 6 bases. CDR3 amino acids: CSATTGQRKPYEQYF. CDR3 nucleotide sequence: TGCAGTGCTACCACCGGACAGCGAAAGCCCTACGAGCAGTACTTC.